These 17 T cell receptor beta chains share one sample of origin, sequenced in a study of blood T cell repertoires in COVID-19. Assay used: immunoSEQ multiplex PCR; TCRdb lists only in-frame clones, some missing. The sample lists approximately 150,000 clones, 76% occurring once. The specimen was peripheral blood. The receptor source for this set is a man between 60 and 70 years old with acute or convalescent COVID-19.

The chain recombines TRBV19 with TRBJ2-4, with D tentatively TRBD2 (5 bases). This CDR3 is 16 amino acids long. Germline V gene data show CDR1 as LNHDA and CDR2 as SQIVND (reference sequence). V was clipped by 5 bases and J by 0 bases, with 14 bases between them. The CDR3 bases are TGTGCCAGTAGTTTCGGTATAGCGAGAGCCAAAAACATTCAGTACTTC. Translating it yields CASSFGIARAKNIQYF. Combining the CDR3 with reference TRBV19 and TRBJ2-4 gives the whole variable domain DGGITQSPKYLFRKEGQNVTLSCEQNLNHDAMYWYRQDPGQGLRLIYYSQIVNDFQKGDIAEGYSVSREKKESFPLTVTSAQKNPTAFYLCASSFGIARAKNIQYFGAGTRLSVL.

CDR3 loop: CASSQILPDTGELFF. Written as DNA, the CDR3 is TGTGCCAGCAGCCAAATACTTCCTGACACCGGGGAGCTGTTTTTT. The chain uses TRBV3-1 (or the pseudogene TRBV3-2) and TRBJ2-2; the D is unclear. Germline V gene data show CDR1 as LGHDT and CDR2 as YNNKEL (reference sequence). The CDR3 extends over 15 amino acids. Trimming pared 2 bases from V and 3 bases from J, leaving 10 bases between.

The chain couples TRBV6-4 to TRBJ2-1; D may be TRBD2 (6 bases). The CDR3 is made up of 18 amino acids. Per germline, CDR1 MRHNA and CDR2 SNTAGT. V was trimmed by 7 bases and J by 4 bases, leaving 26 bases between them. For the CDR3, the DNA is TGTGCCAGCAACCCCGGCCTAAAGTCGGCGGGGACGTACAATGAGCAGTTCTTC. It translates to CASNPGLKSAGTYNEQFF.

A remark on this clone: Sequence at one end of the junction differs from germline and may be a read error. The V gene is TRBV7-7, the J gene TRBJ2-5, with 11 bases aligning to TRBD2. Germline V gene data show CDR1 as SSHAT and CDR2 as FNYEAQ (reference sequence). The CDR3 is 15 residues long. The CDR3 DNA is TGTGCTAGCAGCCCGGTAGCGGGAGGGGGCGAGACCCAGTACTTC. It yields the protein CASSPVAGGGETQYF.

The chain recombines TRBV3-1 (or the pseudogene TRBV3-2) with TRBJ1-6; tentative D call: TRBD1 (5 bases). The CDR3 runs to 15 residues. V lost 0 bases, J lost 6 bases, and 9 bases lay in between. The germline V gene encodes CDR1 LGHDT and CDR2 YNNKEL (reference sequence). CDR3 sequence (DNA): TGTGCCAGCAGCCAAGAAGTGGGGCGTAATTCACCCCTCCACTTT. Its translation: CASSQEVGRNSPLHF.

The rearrangement joins TRBV7-9 to TRBJ2-7; unclear D gene. The germline CDR1 and CDR2 sequences are SEHNR and FQNEAQ (reference sequence). The V end lost 0 bases, the J end lost 2 bases, and 11 bases lay between the germline ends. This CDR3 is built from 15 residues. DNA of the CDR3: TGTGCCAGCAGCTTAGCGCGAGTTTCCCCCTACGAGCAGTACTTC. Translating gives CASSLARVSPYEQYF.

The V gene is TRBV30, the J gene TRBJ2-7; tentative D call: TRBD2 (6 bases). Trimming took 5 bases from V and 2 from J, leaving 10 bases between them. CDR1 and CDR2 from the germline V gene are GTSNPN and SVGIG (reference sequence). This CDR3 is 12 amino acids long. CDR3: CAWSRGPYEQYF. In DNA, the CDR3 is TGTGCCTGGTCGCGGGGTCCCTACGAGCAGTACTTC.

The J gene is TRBJ1-2, the V gene TRBV18, with no clear D. Between the trimmed V and J ends, which lost 6 bases and 0 bases, there was a span of 11 bases. Germline CDR1 KGHSH, CDR2 LQKENI. The CDR3 contains 14 residues. CDR3 sequence reads: CASSPSYTNYGYTF. The CDR3 DNA reads TGTGCCAGCTCGCCCTCCTATACTAACTATGGCTACACCTTC.

The table lists this clone with a few counts. The chain uses TRBV6-5 and TRBJ2-2; the match to TRBD1 covers 7 bases. The CDR3 runs to 14 residues. Germline V gene lookup returns CDR1 MNHEY and CDR2 SVGAGI. V shed 2 bases, J shed 4 bases, and the junction held 1 base outside the gene matches. DNA for the CDR3: TGTGCCAGCAGTTACGACAGGGCCACCGGGGAGCTGTTTTTT. Its translation: CASSYDRATGELFF.

The rearrangement joins TRBV2 to TRBJ2-7, with a tentative D call TRBD2 (5 bases). The germline CDR1 and CDR2 sequences are SNHLY and FYNNEI. Deletions cut 8 bases from V and 0 bases from J, with 14 bases between. This CDR3 has 14 residues. For the CDR3, the DNA is TGTGCCAGCTCCGGAGGTGCGGCCTCCTACGAGCAGTACTTC. This encodes CASSGGAASYEQYF.

V usage is TRBV5-1 and J usage is TRBJ1-4; TRBD1 aligns across 7 bases. The CDR3 covers 14 residues. Trimming took 3 bases from V and 3 from J; bases not matched to a gene: 2. The germline gives CDR1 SGHRS, CDR2 YFSETQ. In nucleotides, the CDR3 is TGCGCCAGCAGCTCGGGACAGTCTAATGAAAAACTGTTTTTT. Translated: CASSSGQSNEKLFF.

The chain joins TRBV5-1 to TRBJ2-2; 14 bases are a match to TRBD2. The length of the CDR3 is 18 residues. The V gene's germline CDR1 is SGHRS and CDR2 YFSETQ. The V gene end was trimmed by 4 bases and the J gene end by 3 bases; junction bases not matched to a gene: 8. CDR3 sequence: CASSSGTSGSRDTGELFF. The DNA of the CDR3 is TGCGCCAGCAGCAGTGGGACTAGCGGGAGTCGGGACACCGGGGAGCTGTTTTTT. The whole variable domain, filled in from reference TRBV5-1 and TRBJ2-2, reads KAGVTQTPRYLIKTRGQQVTLSCSPISGHRSVSWYQQTPGQGLQFLFEYFSETQRNKGNFPGRFSGRQFSNSRSEMNVSTLELGDSALYLCASSSGTSGSRDTGELFFGEGSRLTVL.

This clone was observed a single time. This chain connects TRBV6-5 to TRBJ2-7, with 7 positions matching TRBD2. This CDR3 spans 15 amino acids. Germline assignment: CDR1 MNHEY and CDR2 SVGAGI. With V trimmed by 6 bases and J by 1 base, 9 bases remained unmatched. This chain's CDR3 is CASRSAGEGSYEQYF. DNA of the CDR3: TGTGCCAGCAGGTCGGCGGGAGAAGGATCCTACGAGCAGTACTTC.

Comments on this clone: This could be a read error, since a much larger clone is one nucleotide away. The DNA of the CDR3 is TGTGCCAGCAGTTTATACGGCACTGAAGCTTTCTTT. Protein product: CASSLYGTEAFF. The J gene is TRBJ1-1, the V gene TRBV12-3 or TRBV12-4, with D hard to call. The CDR3 runs to 12 residues. Trimming removed 2 bases from V and 4 bases from J, with 5 bases in between.

This chain links TRBV19 with TRBJ1-1; the match to TRBD1 covers 8 bases. The CDR3 runs 14 residues. Germline V gene lookup returns CDR1 LNHDA and CDR2 SQIVND (reference sequence). V was clipped by 5 bases and J by 5 bases; unmatched bases: 7. The CDR3 DNA follows: TGTGCCAGTAGTTTGACAGGGGTTAGGACTGAAGCTTTCTTT. Its protein is CASSLTGVRTEAFF. Full variable domain (missing parts from reference TRBV19 and TRBJ1-1): DGGITQSPKYLFRKEGQNVTLSCEQNLNHDAMYWYRQDPGQGLRLIYYSQIVNDFQKGDIAEGYSVSREKKESFPLTVTSAQKNPTAFYLCASSLTGVRTEAFFGQGTRLTVV.

This clone was seen a handful of times. The chain has TRBV6-6 and TRBJ1-3; a weak D match, TRBD1 (5 bases). The CDR3 consists of 13 residues. Trimming shortened V by 8 bases and J by 1 base, and 9 bases separated the two germline ends. Germline CDR1 MNHNY, CDR2 SVGAGI (reference sequence). CDR3 nucleotides: TGTGCCAGCGGGGCAGTATCTGGAAACACCATATATTTT. Amino acids: CASGAVSGNTIYF.

V gene TRBV6-2 or TRBV6-3 combines with J gene TRBJ2-5, with 8 bases matching TRBD2. Germline trimming cut 6 bases from V and 3 bases from J; bases unmatched to any gene: 6. Germline assignment: CDR1 MNHEY and CDR2 SVGEGT. This CDR3 is built from 14 residues. CDR3 region: CASSIAGREETQYF. CDR3 DNA: TGTGCCAGCAGCATAGCGGGAAGAGAAGAGACCCAGTACTTC.